This T cell receptor (beta chain) originates from a study of T cell responses to AZD1222 COVID-19 vaccine. Findings of the study overall: A reported finding is that nearly half of spike-specific TCRs target unmutated variant regions. Scientists sampled the repertoires only once the peak T cell response had passed.

A word on this clone: Its antigen is as yet unknown.

The repertoire was sequenced with immunoSEQ multiplex PCR; TCRdb's copy has only in-frame clones and lacks some. The repertoire holds some 48,000 clones, with approximately 86% as singletons. This CDR3 region has 13 residues. Germline V gene data show CDR1 as MNHEY and CDR2 as SVGAGI. V was clipped by 0 bases and J by 4 bases, with 7 bases between them. Specimen: peripheral blood, collected 28 days after the second AZD1222 dose. The receptor comes from an adult who received the AZD1222 COVID-19 vaccine. The rearrangement uses TRBV6-5 and TRBJ2-7; possibly TRBD1 for D (5 bases). The CDR3 DNA reads as TGTGCCAGCAGTTACTCGACAGATTACGAGCAGTACTTC. This gives the protein CASSYSTDYEQYF.